Listed here are 14 T cell receptor beta chains from one sample, sequenced in a study of identifying expanded T cells in peripheral blood. Libraries were prepared by immunoSEQ multiplex PCR; TCRdb keeps only in-frame clonotypes and omits some of them. The sample shows 85,000 to 120,000 clones, around 88% of them seen only once. The material sequenced was blood. Receptors originate from a person aged 18 to 75 in good health.

The chain carries TRBV25-1 and TRBJ1-1; D unresolved. Germline V CDR1 and CDR2: MGHDK, SYGVNS. The length of the CDR3 is 12 residues. Trimming removed 8 bases from V and 8 bases from J, with 15 bases in between. CDR3 residues: CASEGFAGEAFF. In DNA form, the CDR3 reads TGTGCCAGCGAAGGCTTTGCAGGCGAAGCTTTCTTT.

The rearrangement joins TRBV7-3 to TRBJ2-5, with 10 bases identical to TRBD2. V was clipped by 4 bases and J by 1 base; unmatched bases: 3. The CDR3 extends over 15 amino acids. CDR1 SGHTA and CDR2 FQGTGA come from the germline V gene. The DNA of the CDR3 is TGTGCCAGCAGCTACAGCGGGGGGGCCCAAGAGACCCAGTACTTC. It translates to CASSYSGGAQETQYF.

The CDR3 sequence is CASRPTGANGYTF. The CDR3 coding sequence is TGTGCCAGCAGACCTACAGGGGCCAATGGCTACACCTTC. The J gene is TRBJ1-2, the V gene TRBV6-5; 7 nucleotides line up with TRBD1. Germline lookup yields CDR1 MNHEY and CDR2 SVGAGI. V shed 6 bases and J 6 bases; nucleotides not matched to a gene: 7. This CDR3 is 13 amino acids long.

The chain recombines TRBV4-2 with TRBJ1-2; TRBD1 might be the D (6 bases). Between the trimmed V and J ends, which lost 8 bases and 0 bases, there was a span of 13 bases. The CDR3 is 14 amino acids. The germline gives CDR1 LGHNA, CDR2 YNFKEQ. The CDR3 DNA reads as TGTGCCAGCGAGCAGACAGGATCTAACTATGGCTACACCTTC. Translated, it gives CASEQTGSNYGYTF.

The V and J genes are TRBV7-2 and TRBJ1-6; the D is unclear. Germline assignment: CDR1 SGHTA and CDR2 FQGNSA. V was clipped by 4 bases and J by 7 bases, with 14 bases between them. The CDR3 is 15 residues long. This chain's CDR3 is CASSSTDGLNSPLHF. As DNA, the CDR3 is TGTGCCAGCAGCTCTACGGACGGTTTGAATTCACCCCTCCACTTT.

This chain uses TRBV9 with TRBJ2-5; 8 bases fit TRBD2. Germline loops: CDR1 SGDLS, CDR2 YYNGEE. The CDR3 is 15 amino acids. J gave up 1 base and V 4 bases, and 6 bases lay outside the gene matches. CDR3 sequence (DNA): TGTGCCAGCAGCCAAATAGCGGGGTCCCAAGAGACCCAGTACTTC. Translated, it gives CASSQIAGSQETQYF.

V gene TRBV5-6 combines with J gene TRBJ2-7, with 12 bases identical to TRBD2. The V gene end was trimmed by 5 bases and the J gene end by 0 bases; junction bases not matched to a gene: 9. Germline V gene sequence: CDR1 SGHDT, CDR2 YYEEEE. The CDR3 spans 17 residues. This chain's CDR3 is CASSSPRGLAGSYEQYF. CDR3 nucleotides: TGTGCCAGCAGTTCTCCCCGGGGACTAGCGGGCTCCTACGAGCAGTACTTC.

The chain links TRBV19 to TRBJ2-7, with 9 nucleotides matching TRBD2. Germline V gene data show CDR1 as LNHDA and CDR2 as SQIVND (reference sequence). Trimming took 5 bases from V and 2 from J; bases not matched to a gene: 7. This CDR3 is 15 amino acids long. The DNA for the CDR3 is TGTGCCAGTAGTCCTCCGGGACTAGCAACCTACGAGCAGTACTTC. Residues: CASSPPGLATYEQYF.

This chain connects TRBV5-1 to TRBJ1-4, with D unclear. V was trimmed by 0 bases and J by 12 bases, leaving 12 bases between them. CDR1 and CDR2 from the germline V gene are SGHRS and YFSETQ. The CDR3 spans 13 residues. The CDR3: CASSLVPTTQLFF. The CDR3 DNA reads TGCGCCAGCAGCTTGGTCCCTACTACGCAACTGTTTTTT.

The rearrangement uses TRBV29-1 and TRBJ2-1; TRBD2 matches 8 bases. This CDR3 is 14 amino acids long. Germline CDR1 is SQVTM and CDR2 is ANQGSEA. V lost 8 bases to trimming and J lost 2 bases; unmatched junction nucleotides: 8. The CDR3 sequence is CSQGAGGPYNEQFF. The CDR3 nucleotides read TGCAGCCAAGGGGCGGGAGGCCCCTACAATGAGCAGTTCTTC.

This chain links TRBV18 with TRBJ2-5, with TRBD1 matching over 12 bases. The germline V gene encodes CDR1 KGHSH and CDR2 LQKENI. The CDR3 runs to 16 residues. The V segment lost 5 bases and the J segment 7 bases; nucleotides outside the gene matches: 11. The CDR3 is CASSSTGTGGVGTQYF. CDR3 DNA sequence: TGTGCCAGCTCATCGACCGGGACAGGGGGCGTAGGGACCCAGTACTTC.

V gene TRBV19 combines with J gene TRBJ2-7; 9 bases are shared with TRBD1. Germline V gene sequence: CDR1 LNHDA, CDR2 SQIVND (reference sequence). The CDR3 spans 16 residues. V gave up 4 bases and J gave up 1 base; unmatched junction bases: 8. The CDR3 nucleotides read TGTGCCAGTAGTAATTCCAGGACAGGGGCTTCCTACGAGCAGTACTTC. Translating it yields CASSNSRTGASYEQYF.

The rearrangement uses TRBV4-3 and TRBJ2-1, with TRBD2 as a possible D gene (5 bases). The length of the CDR3 is 16 residues. V lost 1 base and J lost 2, with 12 bases in between. Germline V gene lookup returns CDR1 LGHNA and CDR2 YSLEER. CDR3 nucleotide sequence: TGCGCCAGCAGCCAAGTTACTAGTGGCCCCTACAATGAGCAGTTCTTC. Translation gives CASSQVTSGPYNEQFF.

The V call is TRBV27, the J call TRBJ1-1; TRBD1 matches at 7 bases. CDR3 length: 13 amino acids. CDR1 and CDR2 (germline): MNHEY, SMNVEV (reference sequence). Trimming at V came to 6 bases and at J to 4 bases, leaving 5 bases not matched to a gene. CDR3: CASRQGRGTEAFF. As DNA, the CDR3 is TGTGCCAGCAGACAGGGGAGGGGCACTGAAGCTTTCTTT.